This T cell receptor (beta chain) stems from a study of blood T cells in healthy people across ages. Germline CDR1 DFQATT, CDR2 SNEGSKA (reference sequence). The CDR3 extends over 14 amino acids. With a J-beta primer mix and a sample-barcoded 5' primer, a second PCR ran about 7 to 12 cycles. TCRdb re-called the 5' RACE reads through MiXCR, storing one row per CDR3 protein. The sample shows roughly 2 million distinct CDR3 sequences, 40% to 55% of them seen only once. The chain combines TRBV20-1 with TRBJ2-4; tentatively, D is TRBD1 (6 bases). The DNA end favors TRBJ2-7, so the J call may be wrong. This TCR was sampled from a woman between 35 and 50 years old in good health. Sequenced material: blood. CDR3 protein: CSARDDTGMYEQYF. The CDR3 DNA reads TGCAGTGCTAGAGATGATACAGGGATGTACGAGCAGTACTTC.